This TCR beta chain was found in a study of blood T cell repertoires in COVID-19. Study context: T cells, B-cell-depleted T cells, or PBMCs provided the cDNA or gDNA that served as material.

Assay: immunoSEQ multiplex PCR; the TCRdb copy retains only in-frame clones and omits some. This table holds about 56,000 clones, more than 80% found once. V shed 5 bases and J 2 bases; nucleotides not matched to a gene: 11. CDR1 is KGHSH and CDR2 is LQKENI in the germline V gene. The CDR3 is 18 amino acids. The V and J genes are TRBV18 and TRBJ2-3, with 12 nucleotides matching TRBD2. The TCR comes from a human donor in a cohort sampled during active COVID-19. The sample was peripheral blood. The CDR3 nucleotides are TGTGCCAGCTCAACGACCCATCTAGCGGGGGGGAACACAGATACGCAGTATTTT. Encoded protein: CASSTTHLAGGNTDTQYF.